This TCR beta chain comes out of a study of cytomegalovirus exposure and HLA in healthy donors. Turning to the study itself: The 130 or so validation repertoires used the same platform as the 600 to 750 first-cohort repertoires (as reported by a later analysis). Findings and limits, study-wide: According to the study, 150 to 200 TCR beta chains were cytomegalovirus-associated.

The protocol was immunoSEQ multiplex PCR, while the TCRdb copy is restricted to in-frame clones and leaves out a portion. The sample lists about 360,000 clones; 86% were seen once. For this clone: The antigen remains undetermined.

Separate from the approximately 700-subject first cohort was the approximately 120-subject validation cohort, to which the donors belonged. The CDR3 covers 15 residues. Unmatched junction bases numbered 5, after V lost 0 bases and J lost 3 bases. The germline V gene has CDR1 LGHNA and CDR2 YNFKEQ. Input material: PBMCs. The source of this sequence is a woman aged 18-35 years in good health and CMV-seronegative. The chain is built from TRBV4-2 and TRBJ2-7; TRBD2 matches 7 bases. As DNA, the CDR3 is TGTGCCAGCAGCCAAGAAACGGGGGGATACTACGAGCAGTACTTC. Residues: CASSQETGGYYEQYF.